The T cell receptor beta chain under discussion was sequenced for a study of T cell clonality in common variable immunodeficiency. Equal genomic DNA amounts from CVID and control samples were sequenced. The repertoire was sequenced with immunoSEQ multiplex PCR; TCRdb's copy has only in-frame clones and lacks some. This sample has about 33,000 clones, each found more than once. Worth noting for this clone: No antigen is known for it. The observed sequence ends 3 residues before the CDR3 terminus, with the missing tail filled in from the germline J gene.

CVID subjects had received replacement immunoglobulin for at least one year. Donors gave roughly 4.5 to 8.5 ml heparinized peripheral whole blood. Trimming shortened V by 2 bases and J by 3 bases, and 19 bases separated the two germline ends. The CDR3 consists of 17 residues. Study-wide results and caveats: CVID subjects shared fewer TCRbeta clones than healthy controls did. Common variable immunodeficiency TCR beta sequences reportedly had fewer deletions and N-nucleotide insertions.

The source is a human donor with common variable immunodeficiency. The chain uses TRBV23-1 and TRBJ1-2, with D hard to call. TRBV23-1 is an ORF, and what it does is uncertain. The sequencing sample was made of peripheral blood mononuclear cells. The CDR3 region is CASSQPTPLHEHYGYTF. The DNA read from the CDR3 is TGCGCCAGCAGTCAACCCACCCCCTTACATGAACACTATGGC.